The present entry profiles one T cell receptor beta chain with its context. No antigen is known for it. This sample was taken from a study of T cell responses to AZD1222 COVID-19 vaccine. Some clones are missing from TCRdb's copy, which holds only in-frame ones; the method was immunoSEQ multiplex PCR. This table holds about 100,000 clones, roughly 91% found once. Points from the study as a whole: Unmutated variant regions reportedly attract nearly half of all spike-specific TCRs. There were repertoire samples only from the period after the peak T cell response. Clonal diversity was possibly underestimated, and white British individuals and females predominated among donors. Baseline seropositivity occurred in only a handful of AZD1222 recipients.

Germline values: CDR1 SGHAT, CDR2 FQNNGV. The CDR3 spans 14 residues. V lost 5 bases and J lost 1; bases outside the gene matches: 4. This chain joins TRBV11-2 and TRBJ1-1, with 7 bases identical to TRBD1. The source is an adult in good health. The sample was peripheral blood, taken on day 0 of AZD1222 vaccination. CDR3: CASSQGQWNTEAFF. Here the CDR3 DNA reads TGTGCCAGCAGCCAGGGACAGTGGAACACTGAAGCTTTCTTT.